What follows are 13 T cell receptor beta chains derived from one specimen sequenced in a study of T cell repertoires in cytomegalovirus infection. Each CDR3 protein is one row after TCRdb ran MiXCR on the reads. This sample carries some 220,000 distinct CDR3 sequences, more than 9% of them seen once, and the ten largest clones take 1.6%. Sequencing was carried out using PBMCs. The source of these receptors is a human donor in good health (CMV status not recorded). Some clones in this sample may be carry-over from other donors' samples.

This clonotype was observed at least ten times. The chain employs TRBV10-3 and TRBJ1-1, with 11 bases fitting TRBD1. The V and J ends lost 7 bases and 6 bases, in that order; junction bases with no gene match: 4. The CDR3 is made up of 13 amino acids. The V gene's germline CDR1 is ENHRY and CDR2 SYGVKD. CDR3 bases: TGTGCCATCACCGGGGACAGGGGGGCTGAAGCTTTCTTT. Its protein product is CAITGDRGAEAFF.

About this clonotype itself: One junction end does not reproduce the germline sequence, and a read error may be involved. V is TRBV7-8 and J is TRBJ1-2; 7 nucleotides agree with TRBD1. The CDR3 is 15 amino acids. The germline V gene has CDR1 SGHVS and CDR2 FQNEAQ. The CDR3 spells CASSLESRGIGGSTF. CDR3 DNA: TGTGCCAGCAGCTTAGAGAGCAGGGGGATCGGGGGCTCCACCTTC.

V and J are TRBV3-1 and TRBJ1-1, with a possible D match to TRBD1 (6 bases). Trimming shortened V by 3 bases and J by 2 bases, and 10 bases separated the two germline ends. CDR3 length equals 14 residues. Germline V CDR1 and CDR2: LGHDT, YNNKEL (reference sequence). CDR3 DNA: TGTGCCAGCAGCCAGAAGGACAGAAACACTGAAGCTTTCTTT. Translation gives CASSQKDRNTEAFF.

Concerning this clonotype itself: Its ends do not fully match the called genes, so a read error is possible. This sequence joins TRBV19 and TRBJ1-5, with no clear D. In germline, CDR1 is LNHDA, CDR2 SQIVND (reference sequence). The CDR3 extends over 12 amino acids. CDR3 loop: CPSGDGYQPPHF. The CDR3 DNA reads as TGTCCCAGTGGTGATGGTTATCAGCCCCCGCATTTT.

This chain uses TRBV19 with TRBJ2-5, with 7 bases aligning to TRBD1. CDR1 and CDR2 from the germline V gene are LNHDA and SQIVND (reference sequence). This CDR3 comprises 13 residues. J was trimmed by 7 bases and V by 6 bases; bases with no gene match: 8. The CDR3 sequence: CASSQGQEGTQYF. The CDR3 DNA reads TGTGCCAGTAGCCAAGGACAGGAAGGGACCCAGTACTTC.

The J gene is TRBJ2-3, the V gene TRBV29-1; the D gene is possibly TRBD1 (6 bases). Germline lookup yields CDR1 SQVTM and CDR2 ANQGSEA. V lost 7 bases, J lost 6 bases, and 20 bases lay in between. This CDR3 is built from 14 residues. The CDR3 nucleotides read TGCAGCGCCCAGGACAGCCTTAGGTCCGATACGCAGTATTTT. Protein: CSAQDSLRSDTQYF.

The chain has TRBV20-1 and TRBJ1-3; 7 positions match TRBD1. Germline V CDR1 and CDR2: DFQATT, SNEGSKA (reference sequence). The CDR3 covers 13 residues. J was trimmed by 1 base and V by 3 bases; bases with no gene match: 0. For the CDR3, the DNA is TGCAGTGCTAGGACAGGGTCTGGAAACACCATATATTTT. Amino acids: CSARTGSGNTIYF.

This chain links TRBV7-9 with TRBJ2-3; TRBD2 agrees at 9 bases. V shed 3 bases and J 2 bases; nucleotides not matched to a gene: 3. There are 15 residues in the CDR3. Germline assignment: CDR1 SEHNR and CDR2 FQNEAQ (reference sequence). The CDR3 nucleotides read TGTGCCAGCAGCTTCCGCGGGAGGGCCACAGATACGCAGTATTTT. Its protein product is CASSFRGRATDTQYF.

CDR3 residues: CATSRSGQATNEKLFF. CDR3 sequence (DNA): TGTGCCACCAGCAGATCGGGACAGGCAACTAATGAAAAACTGTTTTTT. This sequence joins TRBV15 and TRBJ1-4; 8 bases align to TRBD1. The CDR3 totals 16 residues. After removal of 2 bases from V and 0 bases from J, the junction contained 2 bases not matched to a gene. The germline V gene has CDR1 LNHNV and CDR2 YYDKDF (reference sequence).

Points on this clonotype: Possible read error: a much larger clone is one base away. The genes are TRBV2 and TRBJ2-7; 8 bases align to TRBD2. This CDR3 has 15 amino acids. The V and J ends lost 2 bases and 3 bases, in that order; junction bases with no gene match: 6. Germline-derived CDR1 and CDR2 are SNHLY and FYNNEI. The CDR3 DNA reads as TGTGCCAGCAGTGAATCACTAGCGGCCTTCTACGAGCAGTACTTC. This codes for CASSESLAAFYEQYF.

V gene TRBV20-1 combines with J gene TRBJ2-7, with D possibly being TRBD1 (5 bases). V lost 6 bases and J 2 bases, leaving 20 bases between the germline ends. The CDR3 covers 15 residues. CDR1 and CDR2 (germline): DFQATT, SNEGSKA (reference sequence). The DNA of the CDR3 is TGCAGTGCGCAAGAGGAGCAGGGCCGAACCTACGAGCAGTACTTC. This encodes CSAQEEQGRTYEQYF.

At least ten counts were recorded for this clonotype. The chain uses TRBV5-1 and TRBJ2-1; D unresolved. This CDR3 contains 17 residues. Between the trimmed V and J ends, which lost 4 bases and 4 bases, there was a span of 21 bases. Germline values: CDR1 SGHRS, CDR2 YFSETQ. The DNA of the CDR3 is TGCGCCAGCAGCCCCGATACCGTCGCCGCCTCTTACAATGAGCAGTTCTTC. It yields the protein CASSPDTVAASYNEQFF.

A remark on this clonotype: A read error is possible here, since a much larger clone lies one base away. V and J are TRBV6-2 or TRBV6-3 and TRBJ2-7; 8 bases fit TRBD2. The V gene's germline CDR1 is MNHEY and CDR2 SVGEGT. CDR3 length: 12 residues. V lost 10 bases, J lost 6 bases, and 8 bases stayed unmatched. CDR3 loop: CATLLAAGEQYF. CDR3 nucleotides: TGTGCCACCCTACTAGCGGCCGGCGAGCAGTACTTC.